This T cell receptor (beta chain) was retrieved from a study of cytomegalovirus exposure and HLA in healthy donors. General study findings and limits: In vitro, three CMV-associated chains proved specific for CMV antigens.

The CDR3 is made up of 17 amino acids. Germline CDR1 and CDR2: SGDLS and YYNGEE. V dropped 2 bases and J dropped 4; count of bases not matched to a gene: 6. As concerns this clone: The antigen remains unidentified.

TCRdb's table, derived via immunoSEQ multiplex PCR, lists solely in-frame clones and lacks some. The data hold more than 95,000 clones, with 95% to 96% observed a single time. The sample consisted of PBMCs. This sequence was found in a man in his late teens or twenties in good health and CMV-seronegative. The genes are TRBV9 and TRBJ2-1; TRBD2 matches at 13 bases. CDR3 DNA: TGTGCCAGCAGCGTCCAACCGGGACTAGCGGGGTACAATGAGCAGTTCTTC. This translates into CASSVQPGLAGYNEQFF.